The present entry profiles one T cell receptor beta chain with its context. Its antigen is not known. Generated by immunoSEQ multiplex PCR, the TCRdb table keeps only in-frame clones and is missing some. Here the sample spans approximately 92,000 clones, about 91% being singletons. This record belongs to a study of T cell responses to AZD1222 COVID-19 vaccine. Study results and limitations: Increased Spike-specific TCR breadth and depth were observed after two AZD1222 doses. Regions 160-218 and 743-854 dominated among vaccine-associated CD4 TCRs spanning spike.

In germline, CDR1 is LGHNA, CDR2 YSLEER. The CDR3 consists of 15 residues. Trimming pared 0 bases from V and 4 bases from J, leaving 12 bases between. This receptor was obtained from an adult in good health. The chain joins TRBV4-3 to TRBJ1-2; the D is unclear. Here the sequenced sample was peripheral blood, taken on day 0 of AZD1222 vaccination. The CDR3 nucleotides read TGCGCCAGCAGCCAAGATCGCGGGTACAGCTATGGCTACACCTTC. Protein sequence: CASSQDRGYSYGYTF.